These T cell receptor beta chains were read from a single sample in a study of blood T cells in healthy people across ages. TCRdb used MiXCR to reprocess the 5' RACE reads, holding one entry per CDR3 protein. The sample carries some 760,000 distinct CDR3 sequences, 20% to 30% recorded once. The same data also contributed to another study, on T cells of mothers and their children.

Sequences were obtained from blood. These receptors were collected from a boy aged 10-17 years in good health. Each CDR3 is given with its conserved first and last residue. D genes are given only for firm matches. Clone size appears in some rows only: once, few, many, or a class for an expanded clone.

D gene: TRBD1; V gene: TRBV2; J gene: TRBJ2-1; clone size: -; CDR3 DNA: TGTGCCAGCAGTGAAGCGGACAGGGTAAAGGAGCAGTTCTTC; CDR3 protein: CASSEADRVKEQFF
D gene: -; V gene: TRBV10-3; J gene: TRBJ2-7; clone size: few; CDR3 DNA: TGTGCCATCGGCGACGGGACGGCGACCTACGAGCAGTACTTC; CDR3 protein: CAIGDGTATYEQYF
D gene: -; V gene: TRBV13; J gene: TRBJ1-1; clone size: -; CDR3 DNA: TGTGCCAGCAGCCACGGGATTTCGGGTCCTGAAGCTTTCTTT; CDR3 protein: CASSHGISGPEAFF
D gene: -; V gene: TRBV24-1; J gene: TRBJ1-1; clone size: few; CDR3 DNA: TGTGCCACCAGTGAATCGGGGGGCACAAACACTGAAGCTTTCTTT; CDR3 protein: CATSESGGTNTEAFF
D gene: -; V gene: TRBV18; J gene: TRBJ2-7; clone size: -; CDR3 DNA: TGTGCCAGCTCATCCATCGGCGCCTACGAGCAGTACTTC; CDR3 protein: CASSSIGAYEQYF
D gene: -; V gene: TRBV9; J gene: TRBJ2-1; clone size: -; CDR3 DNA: TGTGCCAGCAGCGTAGGAGACGGGGTTGGGCAGTTCTTC; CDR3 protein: CASSVGDGVGQFF
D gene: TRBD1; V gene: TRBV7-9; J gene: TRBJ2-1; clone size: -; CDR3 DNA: TGTGCCAGCAGCAGGTCGACAGGGGATGAGCAGTTCTTC; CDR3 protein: CASSRSTGDEQFF
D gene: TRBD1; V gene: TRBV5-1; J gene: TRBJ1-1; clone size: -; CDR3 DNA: TGCGCCAGCAGCTCGCGACAGGGTATCACTGAAGCTTTCTTT; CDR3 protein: CASSSRQGITEAFF
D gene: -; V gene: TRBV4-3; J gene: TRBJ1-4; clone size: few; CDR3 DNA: TGCGCCAGCAGCCTCGACACTGATAATGAAAAACTGTTTTTT; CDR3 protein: CASSLDTDNEKLFF
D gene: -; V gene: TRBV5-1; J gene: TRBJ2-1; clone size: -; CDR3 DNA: TGCGCCACCGCCGCCAGCGGATACAATGAGCAGTTCTTC; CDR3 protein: CATAASGYNEQFF
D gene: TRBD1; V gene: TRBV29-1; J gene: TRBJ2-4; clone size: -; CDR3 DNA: TGCAGCGTCCGATTGGACGGGACAGATAAAAACATTCAGTACTTC; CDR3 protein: CSVRLDGTDKNIQYF
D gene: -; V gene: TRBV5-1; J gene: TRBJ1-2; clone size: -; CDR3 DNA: TGCGCCAGCAGCTTGGGGGGCGGATCCATCTATGGCTACACCTTC; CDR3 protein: CASSLGGGSIYGYTF
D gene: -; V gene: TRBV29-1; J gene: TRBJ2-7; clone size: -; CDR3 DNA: TGCAGCGTACTGGGCGGGTTCTCCTACGAGCAGTACTTC; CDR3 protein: CSVLGGFSYEQYF
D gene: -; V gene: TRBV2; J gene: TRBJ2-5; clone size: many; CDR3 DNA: TGTGCCAGCAGTAGACAAACAAGGAGTGGCGCAGGGGAGACCCAGTACTTC; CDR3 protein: CASSRQTRSGAGETQYF
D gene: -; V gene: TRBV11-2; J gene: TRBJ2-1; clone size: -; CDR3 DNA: TGTGCCAGCAGCTTAGATCTTCCCCCGTGGAATGAGCAGTTCTTC; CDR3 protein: CASSLDLPPWNEQFF
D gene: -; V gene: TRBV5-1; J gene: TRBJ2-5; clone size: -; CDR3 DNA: TGCGCCAGCCGGAATAGAGGCTCCACGGAGGAGACCCAGTACTTC; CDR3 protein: CASRNRGSTEETQYF
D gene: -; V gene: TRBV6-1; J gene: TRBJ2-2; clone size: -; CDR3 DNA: TGTGCCAGCAGGATCCAGGGCACCATAGGCACCGGGGAGCTGTTTTTT; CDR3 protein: CASRIQGTIGTGELFF
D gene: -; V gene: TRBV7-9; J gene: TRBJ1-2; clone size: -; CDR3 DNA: TGTGCCAGCAGCCACCGGCAGTCGATACATGGCTACACCTTC; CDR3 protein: CASSHRQSIHGYTF
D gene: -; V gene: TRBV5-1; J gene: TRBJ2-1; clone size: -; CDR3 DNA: TGCGCCAGCAGCTACGACGGTGGGAGTGAGCAGTTCTTC; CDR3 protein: CASSYDGGSEQFF
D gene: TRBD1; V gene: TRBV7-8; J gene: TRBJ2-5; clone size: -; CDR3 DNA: TGTGCCAGCAGCCCAGGGACAGGGGATCTGGGTTTAGGATTCTTC; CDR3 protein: CASSPGTGDLGLGFF
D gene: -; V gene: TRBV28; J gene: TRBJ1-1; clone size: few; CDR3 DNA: TGTGCCAGCAAATTTCACGGGGGTAACACTGAAGCTTTCTTT; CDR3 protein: CASKFHGGNTEAFF
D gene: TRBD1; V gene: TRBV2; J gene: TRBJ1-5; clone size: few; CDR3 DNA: TGTGCCAGCAGTACCCCGGGACAGGTGTATCAGCCCCAGCATTTT; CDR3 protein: CASSTPGQVYQPQHF
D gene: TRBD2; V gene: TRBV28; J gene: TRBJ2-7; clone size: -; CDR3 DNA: TGTGCCAGCAGCGGGGAGGGCTACGAGCAGTACTTC; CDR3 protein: CASSGEGYEQYF
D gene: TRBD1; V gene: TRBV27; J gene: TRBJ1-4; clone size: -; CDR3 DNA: TGTGCCAGCAGTCCCCTTCGGACAGGTTCTATCGAACTTAATGAAAAACTGTTTTTT; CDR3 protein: CASSPLRTGSIELNEKLFF
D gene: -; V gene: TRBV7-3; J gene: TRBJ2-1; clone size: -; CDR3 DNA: TGTGCCAGCAGCTTATTGGGAGATCCTTACAATGAGCAGTTCTTC; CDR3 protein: CASSLLGDPYNEQFF
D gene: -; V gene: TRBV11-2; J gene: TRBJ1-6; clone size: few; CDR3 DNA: TGTGCCAGCAGCATAACTACAGGGCAGAATTCACCCCTCCACTTT; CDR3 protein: CASSITTGQNSPLHF
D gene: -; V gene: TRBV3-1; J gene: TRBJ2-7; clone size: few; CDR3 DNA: TGTGCCAGCAGCCAGCTAACGGACACAGACGAGCAGTACTTC; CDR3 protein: CASSQLTDTDEQYF
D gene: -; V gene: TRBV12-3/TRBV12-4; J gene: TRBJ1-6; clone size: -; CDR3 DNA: TGTGCCAGCAGTTTAAGATCGGATTCACCCCTCCACTTT; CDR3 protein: CASSLRSDSPLHF
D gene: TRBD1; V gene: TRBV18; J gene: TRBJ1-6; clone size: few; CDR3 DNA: TGTGCCAGCTCACCAATGCAGTTGGGACAGCATAATTCACCCCTCCACTTT; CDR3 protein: CASSPMQLGQHNSPLHF
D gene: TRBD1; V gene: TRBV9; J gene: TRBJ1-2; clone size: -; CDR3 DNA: TGTGCCAGCAGCGGACGGACAGGGCCTTCCGTAGGCTACACCTTC; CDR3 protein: CASSGRTGPSVGYTF
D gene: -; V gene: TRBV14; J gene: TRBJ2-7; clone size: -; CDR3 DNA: TGTGCCAGCAGCCAAGACGGAGGGAGGTTGGGGGAGCAGTACTTC; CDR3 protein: CASSQDGGRLGEQYF
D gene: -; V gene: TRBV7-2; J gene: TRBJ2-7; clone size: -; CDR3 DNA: TGTGCCTGCAGCTTATCGGACGGGTCCACCTACGAGCAGTACTTC; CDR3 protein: CACSLSDGSTYEQYF
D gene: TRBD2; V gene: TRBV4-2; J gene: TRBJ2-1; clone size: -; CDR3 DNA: TGTGCCAGCAGCCAAGATCTGCCTAGCGGGACACCCCTCAATGAGCAGTTCTTC; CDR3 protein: CASSQDLPSGTPLNEQFF
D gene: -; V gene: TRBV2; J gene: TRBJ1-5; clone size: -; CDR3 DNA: TGTGCCAGCGCGACAAATAGCAATCAGCCCCAGCATTTT; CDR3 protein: CASATNSNQPQHF
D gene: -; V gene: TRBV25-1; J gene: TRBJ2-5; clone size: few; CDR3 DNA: TGTGCCAGCAGTGAATCGTCTGCGGCCGAAGAGACCCAGTACTTC; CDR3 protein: CASSESSAAEETQYF
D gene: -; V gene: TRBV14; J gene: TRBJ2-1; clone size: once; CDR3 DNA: TGTGCCAGCAGCCAAGCTCCCTTGCCTACTTCCACCTACAATGAGCAGTTCTTC; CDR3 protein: CASSQAPLPTSTYNEQFF
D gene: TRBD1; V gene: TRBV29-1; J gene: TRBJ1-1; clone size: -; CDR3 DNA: TGCAGCGAGAGGCCGGACAGGCTGAACACTGAAGCTTTCTTT; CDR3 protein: CSERPDRLNTEAFF
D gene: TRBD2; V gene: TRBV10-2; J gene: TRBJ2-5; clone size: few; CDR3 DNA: TGCGCCAGCAGTCCAGCGGGGGGAGTGGAGACCCAGTACTTC; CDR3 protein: CASSPAGGVETQYF
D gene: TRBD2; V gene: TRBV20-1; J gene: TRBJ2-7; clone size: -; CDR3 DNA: TGCAGTGCTAGAGAGGGACTAGCGGTTCCCTACGAGCAGTACTTC; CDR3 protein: CSAREGLAVPYEQYF
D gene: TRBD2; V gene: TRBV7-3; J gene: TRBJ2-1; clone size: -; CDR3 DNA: TGTGCCAGCAGCTCCTCAGGGCTAGCGGGGGTCAATGAGCAGTTCTTC; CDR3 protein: CASSSSGLAGVNEQFF
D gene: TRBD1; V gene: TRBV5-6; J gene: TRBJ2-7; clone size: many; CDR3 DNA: TGTGCCAGCAGCTCCGCAGGGACAGGGGACTACGAGCAGTACTTC; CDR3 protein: CASSSAGTGDYEQYF
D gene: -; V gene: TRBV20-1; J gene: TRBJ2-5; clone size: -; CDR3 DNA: TGCAGTGCTAGAGTCTTCCAGAGGAAAGAGAGCCAGTACTTC; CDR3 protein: CSARVFQRKESQYF
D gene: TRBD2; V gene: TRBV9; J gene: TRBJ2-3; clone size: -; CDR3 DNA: TGTGCCAGCAGCTCTCTAGCGGGAGCGGCAGCAGATACGCAGTATTTT; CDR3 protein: CASSSLAGAAADTQYF
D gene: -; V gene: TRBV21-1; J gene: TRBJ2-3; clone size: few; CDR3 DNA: TGTGCCAGCAGCAAACTAGGACACCAATACACAGATACGCAGTATTTT; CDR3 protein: CASSKLGHQYTDTQYF
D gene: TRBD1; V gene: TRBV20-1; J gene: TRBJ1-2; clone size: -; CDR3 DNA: TGCAGTGCAACCCCTACAGGGGCCCATAACTATGGCTACACCTTC; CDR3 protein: CSATPTGAHNYGYTF
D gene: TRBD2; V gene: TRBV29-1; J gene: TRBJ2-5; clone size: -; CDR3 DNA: TGCAGCGTGCCCGGACTAGCTGGGAGTTCGGAGACCCAGTACTTC; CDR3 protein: CSVPGLAGSSETQYF
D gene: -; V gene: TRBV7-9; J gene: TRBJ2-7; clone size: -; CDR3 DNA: TGTGCCAGCAGCGTACTCACAGGGTACGAGCAGTACTTC; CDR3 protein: CASSVLTGYEQYF
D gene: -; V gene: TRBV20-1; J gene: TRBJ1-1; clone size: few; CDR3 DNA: TGCGTTGCCCGGAGCCCAGGGGCCCACACTGAAGCTTTCTTT; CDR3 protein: CVARSPGAHTEAFF
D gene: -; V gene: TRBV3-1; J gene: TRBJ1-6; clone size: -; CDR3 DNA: TGTGCCAGCAGCCGGGACTATAATTCACCCCTCCACTTT; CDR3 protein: CASSRDYNSPLHF
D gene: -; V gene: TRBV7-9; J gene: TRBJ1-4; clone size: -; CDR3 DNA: TGTGCCAGCAGCTTAATGGAAGAAAAACTGTTTTTT; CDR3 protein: CASSLMEEKLFF
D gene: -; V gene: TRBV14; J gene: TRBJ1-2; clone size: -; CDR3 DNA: TGTGCCAGCAGCCAATTGGAATTCTGGGGCTACACCTTC; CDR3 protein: CASSQLEFWGYTF
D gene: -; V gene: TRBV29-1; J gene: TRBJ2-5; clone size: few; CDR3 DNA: TGCAGCGTTGAACTCCAGCAAGAGACCCAGTACTTC; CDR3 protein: CSVELQQETQYF
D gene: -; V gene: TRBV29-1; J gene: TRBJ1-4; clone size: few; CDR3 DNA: TGCAGCGTTGAAGATTGGTCCCGGGATGCAACTAATGAAAAACTGTTTTTT; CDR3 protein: CSVEDWSRDATNEKLFF